These T cell receptor beta chains were read from a single sample in a study of blood T cell repertoires in COVID-19. Generated by immunoSEQ multiplex PCR, the TCRdb table keeps only in-frame clones and is missing some. The table lists more than 400,000 clones, approximately 83% of them singletons, with approximately 3% in the top ten. The sample comprised peripheral blood. The receptors shown here come from a human donor in a cohort sampled during active COVID-19. Both conserved end residues are part of each CDR3. Fields, in order: clone size, D gene, J gene, V gene, CDR3 DNA, CDR3 protein. The D gene is left open where the match is weak. Clone size, where shown, is once, few, many, or a class for clones that have expanded.

NA NA TRBJ2-1 TRBV19 TGTGCCAGTAGTGCCGACCTAGCCTCCTACAATGAGCAGTTCTTC CASSADLASYNEQFF
NA TRBD1 TRBJ1-1 TRBV5-6 TGTGCCAGCAGTTCCGGGACAGGGGCGTGGGACACTGAAGCTTTCTTT CASSSGTGAWDTEAFF
NA TRBD2 TRBJ2-3 TRBV28 TGTGCCAGCAGTCTCCGTCGGGGGGCAGATACGCAGTATTTT CASSLRRGADTQYF
NA NA TRBJ1-2 TRBV30 TGTGCCTGGACCCTGAACAGGCTTGGGGGCTACACCTTC CAWTLNRLGGYTF
NA NA TRBJ1-2 TRBV9 TGTGCCAGCAGCAAAATGGGCAGCTATGGCTACACCTTC CASSKMGSYGYTF
NA NA TRBJ2-5 TRBV5-6 TGTGCCAGCAGCTTGGGAGGGACCCAGTACTTC CASSLGGTQYF
NA TRBD1 TRBJ1-6 TRBV5-6 TGTGCCAGCAGCTTCGGGACAGGGGAGTCACCCCTCCACTTT CASSFGTGESPLHF
NA NA TRBJ2-7 TRBV28 TGTGCCAGCAGTTTATTTGCGGCGGGGTTACCCTACGAGCAGTACTTC CASSLFAAGLPYEQYF
once NA TRBJ2-2 TRBV9 TGTGCCAGCACTAGAATGACCGGGGAGCTGTTTTTT CASTRMTGELFF
NA NA TRBJ1-5 TRBV10-3 TGTGCCATCAGTGAGTCTCAGTATCAGCCCCAGCATTTT CAISESQYQPQHF
NA NA TRBJ2-1 TRBV9 TGTGCCAGCAGCGGTCTAAATGAGCAGTTCTTC CASSGLNEQFF
few NA TRBJ2-3 TRBV15 TGTGCCACCAGCAAGGCCCGAGGGTCCACAGATACGCAGTATTTT CATSKARGSTDTQYF
NA NA TRBJ1-1 TRBV5-1 TGCGCCAGCAGCCGACAATTAACAGGGAACACTGAAGCTTTCTTT CASSRQLTGNTEAFF
NA NA TRBJ2-2 TRBV19 TGTGCCAGTAGTCCTTGGCAGGGGAACACCGGGGAGCTGTTTTTT CASSPWQGNTGELFF
NA NA TRBJ1-1 TRBV29-1 TGCAGCGTTGGATCAGGGTCGGGCACTGAAGCTTTCTTT CSVGSGSGTEAFF
NA NA TRBJ2-2 TRBV5-6 TGTGCCAGCAGCACCGGACAGCTTTACACCGGGGAGCTGTTTTTT CASSTGQLYTGELFF
NA NA TRBJ2-2 TRBV11-3 TGTGCCAGCAGCCGCGGTCGGGGGAACACCGGGGAGCTGTTTTTT CASSRGRGNTGELFF
NA TRBD2 TRBJ2-7 TRBV19 TGTGCCAGTAGTAAACTAGGACTAGCGGGAGGATACGAGCAGTACTTC CASSKLGLAGGYEQYF
NA NA TRBJ2-3 TRBV27 TGTGCCAGCAGTGAACAGTCGAACACAGATACGCAGTATTTT CASSEQSNTDTQYF
NA NA TRBJ2-7 TRBV6-5 TGTGCCAGCGTTCCTACCCCACGGACTGGCTACGAGCAGTACTTC CASVPTPRTGYEQYF
NA NA TRBJ2-6 TRBV19 TGTGCCAGTTGTGCCGGTCAGGTCTATTTCTCTGGGGCCAACGTCCTGACTTTC CASCAGQVYFSGANVLTF
NA TRBD1 TRBJ2-5 TRBV3-1/TRBV3-2 TGTGCCAGCAGCCAAGGGACAGGGCGGCAAGAGACCCAGTACTTC CASSQGTGRQETQYF
few NA TRBJ1-1 TRBV28 TGTGCCAGCATCCTGGGGGGGGCAGGAAACACTGAAGCTTTCTTT CASILGGAGNTEAFF
NA NA TRBJ1-1 TRBV28 TGTGCCAGCAGTCGTCTGGGGGGCACTGAAGCTTTCTTT CASSRLGGTEAFF
NA NA TRBJ2-5 TRBV5-1 TGCGCCAGCAGAGCGGAGGGGGAGACCCAGTACTTC CASRAEGETQYF
NA NA TRBJ2-2 TRBV7-8 TGTGCCAGCAGATCCGGACTTAACACCGGGGAGCTGTTTTTT CASRSGLNTGELFF